The rows below give T cell receptor beta chains drawn from one sample of a study of human CD8 memory T cell subsets. TCRdb reworked the 5' RACE reads into one entry per CDR3 protein, no DNA. The sample spans 6,000 to 9,000 distinct CDR3 sequences; the ten largest clones claim more than 20%. Sequenced material: CD8+ T cells from PBMCs. These TCRs come from a human donor in good health. Each CDR3 is given with its conserved first and last residue. Expanded clones get a size class; other rows say once, few or many, or leave the size out.

v_call: TRBV29-1
clone_size: NA
j_call: TRBJ2-3
cdr3_aa: CSVVAGSAEGRTDTQYF

v_call: TRBV20-1
clone_size: NA
j_call: TRBJ2-1
cdr3_aa: CSASPYRLLLARNHNEQFF

v_call: TRBV7-9
clone_size: NA
j_call: TRBJ2-1
cdr3_aa: CAIRVGNEQFF

v_call: TRBV27
clone_size: NA
j_call: TRBJ1-2
cdr3_aa: CASSLGTGGIDGYTF

v_call: TRBV4-1
clone_size: NA
j_call: TRBJ2-1
cdr3_aa: CASSQSLADSYNEQFF

v_call: TRBV12-3/TRBV12-4
clone_size: NA
j_call: TRBJ2-1
cdr3_aa: CASSSLWANGRNEQFF

v_call: TRBV29-1
clone_size: NA
j_call: TRBJ2-3
cdr3_aa: CSVSAAGATDTQYF

v_call: TRBV7-8
clone_size: NA
j_call: TRBJ2-7
cdr3_aa: CASSLVGPSYEQYF

v_call: TRBV5-1
clone_size: NA
j_call: TRBJ2-2
cdr3_aa: CASSLLGSPNTGELFF

v_call: TRBV27
clone_size: NA
j_call: TRBJ2-2
cdr3_aa: CASSLYASGAGELFF

v_call: TRBV29-1
clone_size: NA
j_call: TRBJ1-1
cdr3_aa: CSVSSRGGSTEAFF

v_call: TRBV2
clone_size: NA
j_call: TRBJ1-6
cdr3_aa: CASSFRASGSPLHF

v_call: TRBV19
clone_size: NA
j_call: TRBJ1-1
cdr3_aa: CASSSPRVSLDAFF

v_call: TRBV29-1
clone_size: NA
j_call: TRBJ2-7
cdr3_aa: CSVKDRETYEQYF

v_call: TRBV29-1
clone_size: medium-sized
j_call: TRBJ2-1
cdr3_aa: CSAREREAYNEQFF

v_call: TRBV15
clone_size: NA
j_call: TRBJ2-7
cdr3_aa: CATSRGLGLAGAEQYF

v_call: TRBV28
clone_size: medium-sized
j_call: TRBJ1-6
cdr3_aa: CASSGQGHSPLHF

v_call: TRBV7-9
clone_size: NA
j_call: TRBJ2-5
cdr3_aa: CASSLDGTNGETQYF

v_call: TRBV27
clone_size: NA
j_call: TRBJ1-5
cdr3_aa: CASSPTERQPQHF

v_call: TRBV5-1
clone_size: NA
j_call: TRBJ2-7
cdr3_aa: CASSLLGGTYEQYF

v_call: TRBV29-1
clone_size: NA
j_call: TRBJ2-7
cdr3_aa: CSVEPLAGLYEQYF

v_call: TRBV7-8
clone_size: NA
j_call: TRBJ2-7
cdr3_aa: CASSLGRGNYEQYF

v_call: TRBV7-3
clone_size: medium-sized
j_call: TRBJ2-1
cdr3_aa: CASSLIASLGSYNEQFF

v_call: TRBV6-6
clone_size: NA
j_call: TRBJ1-2
cdr3_aa: CASGGGFYGYTF

v_call: TRBV7-6
clone_size: NA
j_call: TRBJ2-1
cdr3_aa: CASSAQTRSSYNEQFF

v_call: TRBV5-1
clone_size: NA
j_call: TRBJ2-7
cdr3_aa: CASSLESSGVQDF

v_call: TRBV7-8
clone_size: NA
j_call: TRBJ2-1
cdr3_aa: CASRPTARAYNEQFF

v_call: TRBV7-9
clone_size: NA
j_call: TRBJ2-3
cdr3_aa: CASSLRRESADTQYF

v_call: TRBV5-1
clone_size: medium-sized
j_call: TRBJ2-3
cdr3_aa: CASSLQTDTQYF

v_call: TRBV29-1
clone_size: NA
j_call: TRBJ2-7
cdr3_aa: CSVAGLAGGHEQYF

v_call: TRBV28
clone_size: NA
j_call: TRBJ2-1
cdr3_aa: CASSPRGSGVYNEQFF

v_call: TRBV20-1
clone_size: NA
j_call: TRBJ2-7
cdr3_aa: CSARDALPYEQYF

v_call: TRBV7-9
clone_size: NA
j_call: TRBJ2-1
cdr3_aa: CASSFPSSASYNEQFF

v_call: TRBV19
clone_size: NA
j_call: TRBJ1-5
cdr3_aa: CASSLLRDSPNQPQHF

v_call: TRBV7-2
clone_size: NA
j_call: TRBJ1-1
cdr3_aa: CASSLMAWTEAFF

v_call: TRBV2
clone_size: NA
j_call: TRBJ2-5
cdr3_aa: CASSEDLGLAGDETQYF

v_call: TRBV29-1
clone_size: NA
j_call: TRBJ2-3
cdr3_aa: CSVEGATSGRADTQYF

v_call: TRBV5-5
clone_size: NA
j_call: TRBJ2-1
cdr3_aa: CASSPTPSGRARNEQFF

v_call: TRBV11-2
clone_size: NA
j_call: TRBJ2-7
cdr3_aa: CASSLGTSGYEQYF

v_call: TRBV29-1
clone_size: NA
j_call: TRBJ1-5
cdr3_aa: CSVEDSGTGGPQHF

v_call: TRBV27
clone_size: NA
j_call: TRBJ2-3
cdr3_aa: CASSSLGGIKWTGETDTQYF

v_call: TRBV7-6
clone_size: NA
j_call: TRBJ2-7
cdr3_aa: CASSSRDTPGEQYF

v_call: TRBV12-3/TRBV12-4
clone_size: NA
j_call: TRBJ2-5
cdr3_aa: CASSLDTVAVQETQYF

v_call: TRBV7-9
clone_size: NA
j_call: TRBJ2-1
cdr3_aa: CASSSRFGDEQFF

v_call: TRBV27
clone_size: medium-sized
j_call: TRBJ2-7
cdr3_aa: CATLLSSYEQYF

v_call: TRBV6-6
clone_size: NA
j_call: TRBJ2-7
cdr3_aa: CASSPLGGIYEQYF

v_call: TRBV29-1
clone_size: medium-sized
j_call: TRBJ2-2
cdr3_aa: CSVDDLNTGELFF

v_call: TRBV6-1
clone_size: NA
j_call: TRBJ1-1
cdr3_aa: CATWAGGYTEAFF

v_call: TRBV7-9
clone_size: NA
j_call: TRBJ2-5
cdr3_aa: CASSFSSGRTPMAQYF

v_call: TRBV7-9
clone_size: NA
j_call: TRBJ2-5
cdr3_aa: CASSLAEGETKLTQYF

v_call: TRBV20-1
clone_size: NA
j_call: TRBJ2-5
cdr3_aa: CSAIGLAGGSQETQYF